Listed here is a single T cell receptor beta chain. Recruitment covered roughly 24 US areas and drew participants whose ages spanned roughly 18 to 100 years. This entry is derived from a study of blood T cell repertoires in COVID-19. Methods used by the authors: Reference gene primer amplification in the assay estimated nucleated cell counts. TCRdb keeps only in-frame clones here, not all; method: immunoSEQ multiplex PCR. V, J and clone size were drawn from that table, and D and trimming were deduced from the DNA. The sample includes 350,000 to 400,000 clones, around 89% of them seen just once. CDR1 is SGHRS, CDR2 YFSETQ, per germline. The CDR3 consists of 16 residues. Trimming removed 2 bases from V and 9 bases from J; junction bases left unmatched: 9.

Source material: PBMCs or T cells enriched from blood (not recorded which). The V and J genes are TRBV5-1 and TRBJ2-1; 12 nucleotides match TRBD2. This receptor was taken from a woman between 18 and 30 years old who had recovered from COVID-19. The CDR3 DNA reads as TGCGCCAGCAGCTTCCTACTAGCGGGGGGCCCCAGTGAGCAGTTCTTC. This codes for CASSFLLAGGPSEQFF.